The 16 T cell receptor beta chains reported below all come from one sample, sequenced in a study of T cells after posttransplantation cyclophosphamide. Profiling relied on immunoSEQ multiplex PCR, and the TCRdb table lists in-frame clones only, not all of them. The table includes roughly 3,500 clones, about 77% detected once. Control samples came 1 year after myeloablative marrow transplants with methotrexate plus calcineurin inhibitor. Sequences were derived from PBMCs, sampled after allogeneic stem cell transplant with calcineurin inhibitor and methotrexate. These receptors were obtained from a female patient between 50 and 59 years old who received an allogeneic stem cell transplant from an unrelated donor, was CMV-positive, and had acute and chronic GVHD. Some T cells may have come from the graft donor.

This clone was detected once. CDR3 region: CASSSSGGRPQHF. CDR3 DNA: TGTGCCAGCAGCTCCTCCGGGGGACGGCCCCAGCATTTT. J is TRBJ1-5 and V is TRBV6-5; D perhaps matches TRBD1 (5 bases). The CDR3 is 13 residues long. Germline loops: CDR1 MNHEY, CDR2 SVGAGI. The ends were cut back, 6 bases at V and 9 bases at J, with 15 bases in the middle.

This chain links TRBV7-6 with TRBJ2-2; D may be TRBD2 (5 bases). Per germline, CDR1 SGHVS and CDR2 FNYEAQ. This CDR3 region has 18 residues. V lost 1 base and J 0 bases, leaving 15 bases between the germline ends. The CDR3 here is CASSLVRSAGTNTGELFF. CDR3 nucleotides: TGTGCCAGCAGCTTAGTCAGGTCGGCCGGGACGAACACCGGGGAGCTGTTTTTT.

The rearrangement joins TRBV23-1 to TRBJ1-2, with TRBD1 identical over 10 bases. TRBV23-1 is assigned to the ORF class and has an uncertain function. The ends lost 4 bases at V and 3 bases at J; junction bases unmatched: 11. CDR3 length: 17 amino acids. The CDR3 protein is CASSRGTGVRVYYGYTF. In nucleotides, the CDR3 is TGCGCCAGCAGTCGCGGGACAGGGGTAAGGGTGTACTATGGCTACACCTTC.

The chain links TRBV11-2 to TRBJ2-7; possibly TRBD1 for D (5 bases). The CDR3 is 14 residues long. Germline CDR1 is SGHAT and CDR2 is FQNNGV. The germline V and J ends were trimmed by 2 bases and 0 bases, with 8 bases remaining between them. CDR3 bases: TGTGCCAGCAGCTTACAGGGCCCCTCCTACGAGCAGTACTTC. As protein: CASSLQGPSYEQYF.

The gene calls are TRBV5-1 and TRBJ2-1; the match to TRBD2 covers 8 bases. This CDR3 region has 18 residues. With 0 bases clipped from V and 8 bases from J, the junction kept 16 bases outside the gene matches. CDR1 is SGHRS and CDR2 is YFSETQ in the germline V gene. CDR3 sequence: CASSLAVSFGLAADEQFF. The CDR3 coding sequence is TGCGCCAGCAGCTTGGCCGTGTCATTTGGACTAGCTGCGGATGAGCAGTTCTTC. Drawing the rest from reference TRBV5-1 and TRBJ2-1, the complete variable domain is KAGVTQTPRYLIKTRGQQVTLSCSPISGHRSVSWYQQTPGQGLQFLFEYFSETQRNKGNFPGRFSGRQFSNSRSEMNVSTLELGDSALYLCASSLAVSFGLAADEQFFGPGTRLTVL.

About this clone: This sample includes further DNA sequences coding for the same CDR3. The rearrangement joins TRBV5-1 to TRBJ1-2; a possible D gene is TRBD1 (5 bases). V shed 3 bases and J shed 3 bases, with 15 bases lying between them. The CDR3 is 15 residues long. The germline V gene encodes CDR1 SGHRS and CDR2 YFSETQ. Written as DNA, the CDR3 is TGCGCCAGCAGCTCTAGACCGGGGGGAGACTATGGCTACACCTTC. It translates to CASSSRPGGDYGYTF.

This clone is labeled medium-sized. CDR3 amino acids: CASRKAGQGAWSYNSPLHF. CDR3 bases: TGTGCCAGTAGGAAGGCGGGACAGGGGGCATGGTCCTATAATTCACCCCTCCACTTT. This chain joins TRBV19 and TRBJ1-6; the match to TRBD1 covers 12 bases. Trimming at V came to 6 bases and at J to 1 base, leaving 10 bases not matched to a gene. Germline V gene sequence: CDR1 LNHDA, CDR2 SQIVND (reference sequence). This CDR3 is built from 19 residues.

The chain carries TRBV28 and TRBJ2-7, with TRBD2 identical over 12 bases. The CDR3 has 14 residues. The germline V gene encodes CDR1 MDHEN and CDR2 SYDVKM. V was clipped by 9 bases and J by 6 bases; unmatched bases: 9. CDR3 DNA sequence: TGTGCCAGTAGTCGGACTAGCGGGATAGTCGAGCAGTACTTC. Translation: CASSRTSGIVEQYF.

V usage is TRBV6-5 and J usage is TRBJ1-5; 9 bases agree with TRBD1. The germline V gene has CDR1 MNHEY and CDR2 SVGAGI. The CDR3 has 15 amino acids. The J segment lost 5 bases and the V segment lost 5 bases, leaving 7 bases of the junction unmatched. The CDR3 is CASSGTGGSDQPQHF. DNA for the CDR3: TGTGCCAGCAGTGGTACAGGGGGCTCGGATCAGCCCCAGCATTTT.

The rearrangement joins TRBV28 to TRBJ2-1; possible D gene TRBD1, 5 bases. Germline V gene lookup returns CDR1 MDHEN and CDR2 SYDVKM. The CDR3 length is 14 residues. V dropped 1 base and J dropped 1 base, with 5 bases sitting between them. CDR3 nucleotides: TGTGCCAGCAGTTTATCAGGGTCCTACAATGAGCAGTTCTTC. It is translated as CASSLSGSYNEQFF.

The chain uses TRBV2 and TRBJ1-1; a possible D gene is TRBD1 (6 bases). Germline V gene data show CDR1 as SNHLY and CDR2 as FYNNEI. CDR3 length: 13 amino acids. Between the trimmed V and J ends, which lost 5 bases and 5 bases, there was a span of 12 bases. The CDR3 sequence: CASSRDQGTEAFF. CDR3 DNA sequence: TGTGCCAGCAGTCGGGACCAGGGGACTGAAGCTTTCTTT.

In this sample, this clone turned up once. V usage is TRBV2 and J usage is TRBJ1-1; 7 bases fit TRBD1. This CDR3 contains 14 residues. Losses at the gene ends were 4 bases for V and 0 bases for J; bases not matched to a gene: 2. The V gene's germline CDR1 is SNHLY and CDR2 FYNNEI. The CDR3 spells CASSGGTVNTEAFF. In DNA form, the CDR3 reads TGTGCCAGCAGTGGAGGGACAGTGAACACTGAAGCTTTCTTT.

This clone was found a few times. The V gene is TRBV4-1, the J gene TRBJ1-3; D perhaps matches TRBD1 (5 bases). From germline, CDR1 is MGHRA and CDR2 YSYEKL. Trimming cost V 2 bases and J 11 bases, with 13 bases left between them. This CDR3 contains 13 residues. CDR3 residues: CASSQITTDPIYF. The CDR3 nucleotides read TGCGCCAGCAGCCAAATTACGACAGATCCCATATATTTT.

The J gene is TRBJ2-2, the V gene TRBV9, with D unclear. The CDR3 extends over 15 amino acids. The V gene's germline CDR1 is SGDLS and CDR2 YYNGEE. Trimming removed 4 bases from V and 3 bases from J, with 13 bases in between. The CDR3, as DNA: TGTGCCAGCAGCCTCGTGGTTGACTACACCGGGGAGCTGTTTTTT. This translates into CASSLVVDYTGELFF. Full variable domain (rest looked up from reference TRBV9 and TRBJ2-2): DSGVTQTPKHLITATGQRVTLRCSPRSGDLSVYWYQQSLDQGLQFLIQYYNGEERAKGNILERFSAQQFPDLHSELNLSSLELGDSALYFCASSLVVDYTGELFFGEGSRLTVL.

This chain links TRBV29-1 with TRBJ1-5, with D possibly TRBD1 on 6 matching bases. This CDR3 has 15 amino acids. Germline V lookup: CDR1 SQVTM, CDR2 ANQGSEA. V lost 6 bases, J lost 0 bases, and 15 bases lay in between. CDR3 nucleotide sequence: TGCAGCGTCAGACTACAGGGTGCTAGCAATCAGCCCCAGCATTTT. It specifies CSVRLQGASNQPQHF.

The V gene is TRBV28, the J gene TRBJ1-2, with D uncertain. The CDR3 runs 13 residues. Trimming took off 6 bases at V and 8 bases at J, with 16 bases between the two ends. Germline-derived CDR1 and CDR2 are MDHEN and SYDVKM. The DNA for the CDR3 is TGTGCCAGCAGCTTGGTAGTATCTCGAGGCTACACCTTC. Its translation: CASSLVVSRGYTF.